This is a list of T cell receptor beta chains from one sample in a study of blood T cell repertoires in COVID-19. Method: immunoSEQ multiplex PCR; TCRdb's copy keeps in-frame clones and lacks some. Found here are roughly 110,000 clones, 84% of them singletons; the top ten hold roughly 13%. Sequenced material: peripheral blood. Receptors were obtained from a woman aged 55 to 70 with acute or convalescent COVID-19. Each CDR3 is given with its conserved first and last residue. D genes are given only for firm matches. Rows may omit the clone size; those that give it use once, few, many or a size class.

NA	TRBV5-5	TRBJ1-3	NA	CASSPGQISGNTIYF	TGTGCCAGCAGCCCCGGACAGATCTCTGGAAACACCATATATTTT
TRBD1	TRBV7-2	TRBJ2-5	NA	CASSSSTGGGQETQYF	TGTGCCAGCAGCTCCTCGACAGGGGGCGGACAAGAGACCCAGTACTTC
NA	TRBV11-3	TRBJ2-1	NA	CASSLASGGYNEQFF	TGTGCCAGCAGCTTAGCCTCGGGTGGCTACAATGAGCAGTTCTTC
NA	TRBV14	TRBJ2-1	NA	CASSRLGGSSYNEQFF	TGTGCCAGCAGCAGGCTTGGGGGGAGCTCCTACAATGAGCAGTTCTTC
TRBD2	TRBV19	TRBJ2-1	NA	CASSRTTSGGADWEQFF	TGTGCCAGTAGTAGAACTACTAGCGGGGGGGCCGATTGGGAGCAGTTCTTC
NA	TRBV2	TRBJ2-1	NA	CASRALVNSYNEQFF	TGTGCCAGCAGGGCTCTAGTGAACTCCTACAATGAGCAGTTCTTC
TRBD1	TRBV27	TRBJ1-5	once	CASSLSGGAGQPQHF	TGTGCCAGCAGTTTGTCAGGGGGCGCGGGTCAGCCCCAGCATTTT
NA	TRBV7-8	TRBJ2-1	NA	CASSPREARSSYNEQFF	TGTGCCAGCAGCCCGAGAGAAGCGCGAAGCTCCTACAATGAGCAGTTCTTC
TRBD1	TRBV2	TRBJ1-5	once	CASCISPGGNQPQHF	TGTGCCAGCTGCATTAGCCCAGGGGGGAATCAGCCCCAGCATTTT
TRBD2	TRBV6-5	TRBJ2-3	once	CASNLAGPSTDTQYF	TGTGCCAGCAATCTAGCGGGGCCTAGCACAGATACGCAGTATTTT
TRBD1	TRBV7-9	TRBJ1-1	once	CASSFGGGTGNDEAFF	TGTGCCAGCAGCTTCGGTGGAGGGACAGGGAATGATGAAGCTTTCTTT
NA	TRBV5-4	TRBJ2-3	once	CASSSGTSTDTQYF	TGTGCCAGCAGCTCCGGGACTAGCACAGATACGCAGTATTTT
TRBD1	TRBV5-1	TRBJ2-7	few	CASSWETGSSYEQYF	TGCGCCAGCAGCTGGGAGACAGGGAGCTCCTACGAGCAGTACTTC
TRBD2	TRBV5-1	TRBJ2-1	NA	CASSQPLAGYYNEQFF	TGCGCCAGCAGCCAACCCCTAGCGGGATATTACAATGAGCAGTTCTTC
TRBD1	TRBV19	TRBJ2-3	NA	CASSGDRDRGHPSTDTQYF	TGTGCCAGTAGTGGGGACCGGGACAGGGGACACCCTAGCACAGATACGCAGTATTTT
TRBD2	TRBV7-2	TRBJ2-4	few	CASSLAPLERGGTENIQYF	TGTGCCAGCAGCTTAGCGCCCCTGGAGCGGGGGGGAACTGAAAACATTCAGTACTTC
TRBD1	TRBV7-2	TRBJ1-5	NA	CASSRTGGVNQPQHF	TGTGCCAGCAGTCGTACAGGGGGAGTCAATCAGCCCCAGCATTTT